Only a few counts were recorded for the clone carrying this T cell receptor beta chain. Its specificity is not known. These data belong to a study of T cells in Graves' hyperthyroidism and ophthalmopathy. Study information: Peripheral blood was collected at initial diagnosis, before any treatment. Points from the study as a whole: Expanded thyroid clonotypes (above 0.001) were mostly also found in blood. Researchers report that a 13 V-J model separated ophthalmopathy from stable hyperthyroidism.

RNA transcripts yielded amplified TCR beta CDR3 regions. Using the HTBI primer set, a first-round RT-PCR was run on the TCR CDR3. Each CDR3 protein is one row after TCRdb ran MiXCR on the multiplex PCR reads. The data contain about 520,000 distinct CDR3 sequences, around 21% of them singletons. Hyperthyroidism patients were newly diagnosed, had disease duration under 2 months, and were aged 18 to 65 years. This receptor was identified in a man between 18 and 29 years old with Graves' hyperthyroidism. The material sequenced was blood.

DNA of the CDR3: TGTGCCAGCAGCTTACAGGAGAGATCACCCCTCCACTTT. Translated, it gives CASSLQERSPLHF. This rearrangement joins TRBV5-5 to TRBJ1-6, with D perhaps TRBD1 (5 bases). From germline, CDR1 is SGHKS and CDR2 YYEKEE (reference sequence). This CDR3 comprises 13 residues. V was trimmed by 2 bases and J by 10 bases, leaving 10 bases between them.